This TCR beta chain was documented in a study of blood T cell repertoires in COVID-19. The CDR3 contains 16 residues. Germline CDR1 and CDR2: SGDLS and YYNGEE. V was clipped by 4 bases and J by 3 bases, with 17 bases between them. Sequenced by immunoSEQ multiplex PCR; TCRdb stores in-frame clones only, minus some. There are approximately 380,000 clones in the sample; around nine tenths occur only once, and less than 1.5% lies in the top ten. The sequence was obtained from a woman aged 18-30 years who had recovered from COVID-19. The source material was PBMCs or T cells enriched from blood (not recorded which). J is TRBJ1-3 and V is TRBV9; D may be TRBD1 (6 bases). CDR3 residues: CASSPSGQINGNTIYF. The CDR3 region has the DNA TGTGCCAGCAGCCCCTCAGGACAGATTAATGGAAACACCATATATTTT.